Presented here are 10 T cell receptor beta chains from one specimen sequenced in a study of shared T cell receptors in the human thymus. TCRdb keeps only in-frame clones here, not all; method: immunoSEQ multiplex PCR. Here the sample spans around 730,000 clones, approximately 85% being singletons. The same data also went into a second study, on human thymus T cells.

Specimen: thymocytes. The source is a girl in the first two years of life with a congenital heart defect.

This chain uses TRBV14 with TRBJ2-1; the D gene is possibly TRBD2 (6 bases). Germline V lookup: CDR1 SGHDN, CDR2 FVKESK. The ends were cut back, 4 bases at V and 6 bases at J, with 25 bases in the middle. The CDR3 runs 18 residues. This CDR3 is CASSPPREANRPGNEQFF. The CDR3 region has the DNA TGTGCCAGCAGCCCCCCGAGGGAGGCTAATCGACCGGGCAATGAGCAGTTCTTC.

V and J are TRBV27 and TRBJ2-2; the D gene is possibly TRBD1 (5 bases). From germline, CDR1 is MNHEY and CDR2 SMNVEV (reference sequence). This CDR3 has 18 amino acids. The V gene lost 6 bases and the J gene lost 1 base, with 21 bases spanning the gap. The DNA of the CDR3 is TGTGCCAGCAGGCGTACCGCTGACAGCTGTGGGAACACCGGGGAGCTGTTTTTT. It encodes CASRRTADSCGNTGELFF.

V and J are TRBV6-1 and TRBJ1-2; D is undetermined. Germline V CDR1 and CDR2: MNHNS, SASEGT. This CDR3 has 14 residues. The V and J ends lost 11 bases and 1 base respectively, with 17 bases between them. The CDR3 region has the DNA TGTGCCCTGACCGGCGGGCCCTTTAACTATGGCTACACCTTC. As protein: CALTGGPFNYGYTF.

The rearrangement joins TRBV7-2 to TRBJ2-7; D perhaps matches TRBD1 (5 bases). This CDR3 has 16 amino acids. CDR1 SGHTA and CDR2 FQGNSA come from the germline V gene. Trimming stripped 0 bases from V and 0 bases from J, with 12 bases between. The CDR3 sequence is CASSLASTGSSYEQYF. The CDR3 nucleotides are TGTGCCAGCAGCTTAGCAAGTACAGGAAGCTCCTACGAGCAGTACTTC.

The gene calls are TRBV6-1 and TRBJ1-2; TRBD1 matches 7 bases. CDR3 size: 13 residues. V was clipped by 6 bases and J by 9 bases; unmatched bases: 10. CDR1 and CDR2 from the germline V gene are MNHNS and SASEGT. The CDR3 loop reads CASRGTVGGSYTF. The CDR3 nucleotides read TGTGCCAGCAGGGGGACAGTAGGGGGAAGCTACACCTTC.

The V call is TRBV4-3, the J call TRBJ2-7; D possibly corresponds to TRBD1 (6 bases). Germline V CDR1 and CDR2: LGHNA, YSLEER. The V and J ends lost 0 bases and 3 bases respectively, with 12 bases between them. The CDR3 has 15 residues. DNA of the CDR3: TGCGCCAGCAGCCAAGATCGAAGGACAGACTACGAGCAGTACTTC. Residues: CASSQDRRTDYEQYF.

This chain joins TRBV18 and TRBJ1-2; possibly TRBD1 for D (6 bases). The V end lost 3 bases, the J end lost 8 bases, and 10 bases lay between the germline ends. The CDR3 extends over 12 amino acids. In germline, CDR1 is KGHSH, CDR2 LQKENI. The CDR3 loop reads CASSPGTRGYTF. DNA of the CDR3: TGTGCCAGCTCACCCGGGACACGAGGCTACACCTTC.

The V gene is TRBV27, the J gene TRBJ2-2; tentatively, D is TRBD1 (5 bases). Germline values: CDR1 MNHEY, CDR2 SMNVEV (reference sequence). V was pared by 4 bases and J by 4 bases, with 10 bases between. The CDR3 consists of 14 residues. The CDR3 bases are TGTGCCAGCAGTTCTGGACACCCCACCGGGGAGCTGTTTTTT. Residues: CASSSGHPTGELFF.

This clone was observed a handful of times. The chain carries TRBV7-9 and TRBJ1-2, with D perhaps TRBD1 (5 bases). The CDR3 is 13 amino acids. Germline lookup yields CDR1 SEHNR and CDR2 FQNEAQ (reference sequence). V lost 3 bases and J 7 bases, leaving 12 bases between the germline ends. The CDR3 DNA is TGTGCCAGCAGCTTTTCAGGGTGGAGTGGCTACACCTTC. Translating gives CASSFSGWSGYTF.

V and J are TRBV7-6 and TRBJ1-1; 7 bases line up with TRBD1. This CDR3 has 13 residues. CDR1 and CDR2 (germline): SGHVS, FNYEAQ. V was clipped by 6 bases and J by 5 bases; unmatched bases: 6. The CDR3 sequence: CASRPTGVTEAFF. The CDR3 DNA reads TGTGCCAGCAGGCCTACAGGGGTTACTGAAGCTTTCTTT. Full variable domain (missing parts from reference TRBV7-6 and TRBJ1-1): GAGVSQSPRYKVTKRGQDVALRCDPISGHVSLYWYRQALGQGPEFLTYFNYEAQQDKSGLPNDRFSAERPEGSISTLTIQRTEQRDSAMYRCASRPTGVTEAFFGQGTRLTVV.